This entry lists 20 T cell receptor beta chains sequenced from one sample in a study of blood T cell repertoires in COVID-19. Profiling relied on immunoSEQ multiplex PCR, and the TCRdb table lists in-frame clones only, not all of them. The table lists around 190,000 clones, 84% of them singletons. Sequenced: peripheral blood. The receptors come from a human donor in a cohort sampled during active COVID-19.

The chain combines TRBV5-1 with TRBJ2-3; 10 bases fit TRBD2. Germline assignment: CDR1 SGHRS and CDR2 YFSETQ. The CDR3 loop spans 15 amino acids. V was pared by 1 base and J by 5 bases, with 4 bases of the junction left unmatched. CDR3 in amino acids: CASSLTSGIRDTQYF. CDR3 bases: TGCGCCAGCAGCTTGACTAGCGGGATAAGAGATACGCAGTATTTT.

The rearrangement uses TRBV2 and TRBJ2-5; 7 nucleotides agree with TRBD1. The germline V gene encodes CDR1 SNHLY and CDR2 FYNNEI. V dropped 6 bases and J dropped 5; count of bases not matched to a gene: 12. The CDR3 spans 15 residues. CDR3 in amino acids: CASRETGLGPETQYF. The CDR3 region has the DNA TGTGCCAGCAGGGAGACAGGGTTGGGGCCGGAGACCCAGTACTTC. The variable domain in full, completed from reference TRBV2 and TRBJ2-5, reads EPEVTQTPSHQVTQMGQEVILRCVPISNHLYFYWYRQILGQKVEFLVSFYNNEISEKSEIFDDQFSVERPDGSNFTLKIRSTKLEDSAMYFCASRETGLGPETQYFGPGTRLLVL.

V gene TRBV12-3 or TRBV12-4 combines with J gene TRBJ2-2; the D is unclear. This CDR3 comprises 13 residues. V lost 3 bases, J lost 3 bases, and 5 bases lay in between. DNA for the CDR3: TGTGCCAGCAGTTTTAGCTACACCGGGGAGCTGTTTTTT. This gives the protein CASSFSYTGELFF.

This clone was counted a few times. The chain has TRBV10-1 and TRBJ1-1; TRBD1 matches 7 bases. V was pared by 10 bases and J by 1 base, with 18 bases of the junction left unmatched. CDR3 length equals 17 residues. Per the germline V gene, CDR1 is WNHNN and CDR2 is SYGVQD (reference sequence). CDR3 coding DNA: TGCGCCAAGACGTTGCTGGGACAGACTACGAAGAACACTGAAGCTTTCTTT. It specifies CAKTLLGQTTKNTEAFF.

This clone has only one observation. The rearrangement joins TRBV7-2 to TRBJ1-4; D gene uncertain. CDR3 length: 15 amino acids. V lost 5 bases and J lost 0, with 10 bases in between. Germline V gene data show CDR1 as SGHTA and CDR2 as FQGNSA. In DNA form, the CDR3 reads TGTGCCAGCAGCCGCGGCGGGGCAACTAATGAAAAACTGTTTTTT. Residues: CASSRGGATNEKLFF.

This rearrangement joins TRBV10-3 to TRBJ1-5; no clear D. CDR3 length equals 13 residues. The germline gives CDR1 ENHRY, CDR2 SYGVKD. Trimming left V 8 bases short and J 6 bases short, with 14 bases between. The DNA for the CDR3 is TGTGCCATCTTACAGTCTCCTGGTCAGCCCCAGCATTTT. Its protein is CAILQSPGQPQHF.

In this sample, this clone turned up once. The chain uses TRBV3-1 (or the pseudogene TRBV3-2) and TRBJ1-4; TRBD1 might be the D (5 bases). This CDR3 has 15 amino acids. With 4 bases removed from V and 5 bases from J, the gap between germline ends came to 14 bases. Per the germline V gene, CDR1 is LGHDT and CDR2 is YNNKEL (reference sequence). For the CDR3, the DNA is TGTGCCAGCAGCCCCCAAGGGGCCCGGAATGAAAAACTGTTTTTT. Protein sequence: CASSPQGARNEKLFF.

The chain employs TRBV12-5 and TRBJ2-3; 8 bases match TRBD2. With V trimmed by 3 bases and J by 1 base, 0 bases remained unmatched. Germline CDR1 and CDR2: LGHNT and FRNRAP. This CDR3 has 14 amino acids. The CDR3 loop is CASGLAGGTDTQYF. CDR3 in DNA: TGTGCTAGTGGTTTAGCGGGAGGCACAGATACGCAGTATTTT.

The table lists this clone with a few counts. The rearrangement uses TRBV5-8 and TRBJ2-2; 16 nucleotides line up with TRBD2. Per germline, CDR1 SGHTS and CDR2 YDEGEE. Losses at the gene ends were 3 bases for V and 3 bases for J; bases not matched to a gene: 8. The CDR3 extends over 19 amino acids. CDR3 residues: CASSSSGTSGRGYTGELFF. The CDR3 region has the DNA TGTGCCAGCAGCTCGTCCGGGACTAGCGGGAGGGGTTACACCGGGGAGCTGTTTTTT.

The rearrangement links TRBV18 to TRBJ2-2, with D maybe TRBD1 (5 bases). Trimming cost V 2 bases and J 1 base, with 8 bases left between them. Germline values: CDR1 KGHSH, CDR2 LQKENI. This CDR3 has 15 amino acids. In DNA, the CDR3 is TGTGCCAGCTCACCAGTCGGACAGAACACCGGGGAGCTGTTTTTT. It yields the protein CASSPVGQNTGELFF.

The chain is built from TRBV12-3 or TRBV12-4 and TRBJ2-1, with D unresolved. This CDR3 region has 12 residues. V shed 5 bases and J shed 9 bases, with 11 bases lying between them. The chain's CDR3 is CASSHSPTEQFF. The CDR3 bases are TGTGCCAGCAGTCATAGTCCCACTGAGCAGTTCTTC.

This clone was seen only a few times. J is TRBJ1-5 and V is TRBV18; TRBD1 agrees at 10 bases. V shed 8 bases, J shed 1 base, and the junction held 2 bases outside the gene matches. The V gene's germline CDR1 is KGHSH and CDR2 LQKENI. CDR3 size: 14 residues. The CDR3 bases are TGTGCCAGCACGGGACAGGGGAGCAATCAGCCCCAGCATTTT. It is translated as CASTGQGSNQPQHF.

This chain links TRBV7-9 with TRBJ1-2; D is ambiguous. The germline V gene encodes CDR1 SEHNR and CDR2 FQNEAQ (reference sequence). This CDR3 has 14 amino acids. V shed 1 base and J shed 6 bases, with 12 bases lying between them. CDR3 nucleotide sequence: TGTGCCAGCAGCTTAGGAGTGGGCTCAGATGGCTACACCTTC. Amino acids: CASSLGVGSDGYTF.

The rearrangement uses TRBV7-9 and TRBJ2-7; 8 nucleotides match TRBD1. The J segment lost 5 bases and the V segment lost 3 bases, leaving 3 bases of the junction unmatched. Per germline, CDR1 SEHNR and CDR2 FQNEAQ (reference sequence). This CDR3 has 13 amino acids. CDR3 in DNA: TGTGCCAGCAGCTTGCAGGGGGCCAACGAGCAGTACTTC. Its translation is CASSLQGANEQYF.

This chain connects TRBV27 to TRBJ2-7, with D possibly matching TRBD2 (5 bases). The CDR3 consists of 15 residues. Trimming shortened V by 4 bases and J by 6 bases, and 19 bases separated the two germline ends. Per germline, CDR1 MNHEY and CDR2 SMNVEV (reference sequence). This CDR3 reads CASSSPLRGLGEQYF. The CDR3 bases are TGTGCCAGCAGTTCCCCCCTTAGAGGGCTCGGCGAGCAGTACTTC.

This clone showed up just once. The V gene is TRBV5-1, the J gene TRBJ1-1; 7 bases map to TRBD1. Trimming cost V 0 bases and J 4 bases; bases outside gene matches: 9. Germline CDR1 is SGHRS and CDR2 is YFSETQ. The CDR3 contains 16 residues. The CDR3 region is CASSLVPGAGGTEAFF. The CDR3 DNA reads TGCGCCAGCAGCTTGGTTCCTGGGGCAGGGGGCACTGAAGCTTTCTTT.

This clone was seen only once. The rearrangement links TRBV7-9 to TRBJ2-1; D remains ambiguous. The ends were cut back, 3 bases at V and 3 bases at J, with 9 bases in the middle. The CDR3 is 14 residues long. The V gene's germline CDR1 is SEHNR and CDR2 FQNEAQ (reference sequence). CDR3 amino acids: CASSLFQRYNEQFF. In nucleotides, the CDR3 is TGTGCCAGCAGCTTGTTTCAGCGCTACAATGAGCAGTTCTTC.

V and J are TRBV2 and TRBJ1-5; weak D call: TRBD1 (6 bases). The germline V gene has CDR1 SNHLY and CDR2 FYNNEI. This CDR3 is built from 14 residues. With 6 bases removed from V and 4 bases from J, the gap between germline ends came to 13 bases. This CDR3 is CASRRTTGNQPQHF. The DNA for the CDR3 is TGTGCCAGCAGGCGAACTACAGGGAATCAGCCCCAGCATTTT. Drawing the rest from reference TRBV2 and TRBJ1-5, the complete variable domain is EPEVTQTPSHQVTQMGQEVILRCVPISNHLYFYWYRQILGQKVEFLVSFYNNEISEKSEIFDDQFSVERPDGSNFTLKIRSTKLEDSAMYFCASRRTTGNQPQHFGDGTRLSIL.

The rearrangement links TRBV19 to TRBJ1-5; TRBD1 aligns across 7 bases. This CDR3 is built from 15 residues. Germline V gene lookup returns CDR1 LNHDA and CDR2 SQIVND (reference sequence). V trimming: 4 bases; J trimming: 0 bases; junction bases outside the gene matches: 3. The CDR3 nucleotides are TGTGCCAGTAGTACACAGGGGTTTAGCAATCAGCCCCAGCATTTT. It yields the protein CASSTQGFSNQPQHF.

V usage is TRBV12-3 or TRBV12-4 and J usage is TRBJ1-1; 9 bases align to TRBD1. The CDR3 covers 13 residues. V was pared by 3 bases and J by 11 bases, with 7 bases of the junction left unmatched. CDR3 sequence: CASSFNDRGIAFF. CDR3 nucleotides: TGTGCCAGCAGTTTTAATGACAGGGGGATTGCTTTCTTT.